Below are 31 T cell receptor beta chains sequenced from a single sample in a study of CD8 T cells in ankylosing spondylitis. No antigens are known for them. Study observations and caveats: Roughly 8 highly homologous variants formed a TCR beta motif that appeared characteristic of ankylosing spondylitis blood.

MiXCR, applied by TCRdb to the 5' RACE reads, yields one record per CDR3 protein. The sample shows 450,000 to 550,000 distinct CDR3 sequences, approximately 5.3% of them seen only once. Sequenced material: blood, either unsorted or a sorted T cell fraction (not recorded which). Receptor source: a male donor with ankylosing spondylitis.

This clonotype was recorded many times. The chain recombines TRBV7-9 with TRBJ1-1; the match to TRBD1 covers 7 bases. There are 15 residues in the CDR3. The V gene's germline CDR1 is SEHNR and CDR2 FQNEAQ (reference sequence). The trim removed 1 base at V and 6 bases at J, leaving 8 bases unmatched. CDR3 sequence reads: CASSLGNTGTAEAFF. The CDR3 DNA is TGTGCCAGCAGCTTAGGAAACACCGGGACAGCTGAAGCTTTCTTT. Drawing the rest from reference TRBV7-9 and TRBJ1-1, the complete variable domain is DTGVSQNPRHKITKRGQNVTFRCDPISEHNRLYWYRQTLGQGPEFLTYFQNEAQLEKSRLLSDRFSAERPKGSFSTLEIQRTEQGDSAMYLCASSLGNTGTAEAFFGQGTRLTVV.

This clonotype has ten or more counts. The genes are TRBV7-9 and TRBJ2-5; 8 bases are shared with TRBD1. V was pared by 5 bases and J by 0 bases, with 2 bases of the junction left unmatched. The V gene's germline CDR1 is SEHNR and CDR2 FQNEAQ (reference sequence). This CDR3 has 14 amino acids. The CDR3 sequence is CASSRDRYQETQYF. The CDR3, as DNA: TGTGCCAGCAGCCGGGACAGGTACCAAGAGACCCAGTACTTC.

This clonotype was seen many times. The chain's CDR3 is CASSLIAGGLYEQYF. CDR3 bases: TGTGCCAGCAGCTTAATAGCGGGAGGGTTATACGAGCAGTACTTC. The chain is built from TRBV11-2 and TRBJ2-7, with 11 bases that match TRBD2. This CDR3 region has 15 residues. V shed 2 bases, J shed 4 bases, and the junction held 4 bases outside the gene matches. Germline V gene sequence: CDR1 SGHAT, CDR2 FQNNGV.

This chain joins TRBV7-2 and TRBJ2-7, with unresolved D. The germline V gene encodes CDR1 SGHTA and CDR2 FQGNSA. The CDR3 length is 17 residues. V was pared by 2 bases and J by 3 bases, with 20 bases between. The CDR3 loop reads CASSLSSSALSRYEQYF. CDR3 DNA sequence: TGTGCCAGCAGCTTATCGAGTTCGGCCCTATCCCGCTACGAGCAGTACTTC.

The table lists this clonotype with a few counts. The chain uses TRBV15 and TRBJ2-3; 12 positions agree with TRBD2. The CDR3 contains 18 residues. The V gene end was trimmed by 5 bases and the J gene end by 2 bases; junction bases not matched to a gene: 11. Germline V gene data show CDR1 as LNHNV and CDR2 as YYDKDF (reference sequence). Written as DNA, the CDR3 is TGTGCCACCAGCGTCACTAGCGGGAGGAACAAACTCACAGATACGCAGTATTTT. Translation gives CATSVTSGRNKLTDTQYF.

This clonotype was counted many times. The chain combines TRBV12-1 with TRBJ1-5. TRBV12-1 is tagged as a pseudogene. This CDR3 spans 12 amino acids. The CDR3 coding sequence is TGTGCCAGCAGCGGGAGGCCTTGGGCCCAGCATTTT. Protein: CASSGRPWAQHF.

At least ten counts were recorded for this clonotype. This chain uses TRBV27 with TRBJ2-1, with D unclear. Per the germline V gene, CDR1 is MNHEY and CDR2 is SMNVEV (reference sequence). The CDR3 is 13 amino acids. Trimming shortened V by 3 bases and J by 3 bases, and 6 bases separated the two germline ends. CDR3 residues: CASSFDRYNEQFF. Written as DNA, the CDR3 is TGTGCCAGCAGTTTCGACCGCTACAATGAGCAGTTCTTC.

The sample holds many counts of this clonotype. The chain uses TRBV5-1 and TRBJ1-5; D is unresolved. The length of the CDR3 is 14 residues. Trimming took off 3 bases at V and 3 bases at J, with 10 bases between the two ends. The germline gives CDR1 SGHRS, CDR2 YFSETQ. The CDR3 sequence is CASSSGIVNQPQHF. The CDR3 region has the DNA TGCGCCAGCAGCTCGGGTATTGTCAATCAGCCCCAGCATTTT.

This clonotype was seen at least ten times. The V call is TRBV11-2, the J call TRBJ1-1, with unresolved D. V was shortened by 5 bases and J by 8 bases, with 9 bases between the two germline ends. Germline V gives CDR1 SGHAT, CDR2 FQNNGV. The CDR3 sequence is 11 residues long. The CDR3 protein is CASSHRGEAFF. The CDR3, as DNA: TGTGCCAGCAGCCATCGAGGGGAAGCTTTCTTT.

This clonotype came up many times. This chain links TRBV20-1 with TRBJ2-5; 7 nucleotides match TRBD2. Germline loops: CDR1 DFQATT, CDR2 SNEGSKA (reference sequence). V lost 6 bases and J lost 1; bases outside the gene matches: 8. The CDR3 has 14 residues. CDR3 protein: CSAPRGLLQETQYF. The CDR3 bases are TGCAGTGCCCCACGGGGACTACTCCAAGAGACCCAGTACTTC.

This clonotype showed up just a few times. Written as DNA, the CDR3 is TGTGCCAGCAGCCAAGCCGGGCTAGCGGGAGGTAGCACAGATACGCAGTATTTT. This gives the protein CASSQAGLAGGSTDTQYF. The chain joins TRBV4-2 to TRBJ2-3; 11 bases line up with TRBD2. The V segment lost 1 base and the J segment 0 bases; nucleotides outside the gene matches: 6. Per the germline V gene, CDR1 is LGHNA and CDR2 is YNFKEQ. The CDR3 spans 18 residues.

This clonotype was detected ten times or more. V and J are TRBV7-9 and TRBJ1-5; tentatively, D is TRBD1 (5 bases). The CDR3 covers 17 residues. V gave up 4 bases and J gave up 2 bases, with 18 bases separating them. Germline assignment: CDR1 SEHNR and CDR2 FQNEAQ (reference sequence). CDR3 protein: CASSSPRDAQGNQPQHF. The CDR3 DNA reads as TGTGCCAGCAGCTCACCCCGGGACGCCCAGGGCAATCAGCCCCAGCATTTT. Complete variable domain (other parts from reference TRBV7-9 and TRBJ1-5): DTGVSQNPRHKITKRGQNVTFRCDPISEHNRLYWYRQTLGQGPEFLTYFQNEAQLEKSRLLSDRFSAERPKGSFSTLEIQRTEQGDSAMYLCASSSPRDAQGNQPQHFGDGTRLSIL.

This clonotype occurred many times. The CDR3 nucleotides are TGTGCCAGCAGCTTAAGCAGGAACACTGAAGCTTTCTTT. This encodes CASSLSRNTEAFF. This sequence joins TRBV27 and TRBJ1-1, with D hard to call. The CDR3 has 13 residues. Germline V gene sequence: CDR1 MNHEY, CDR2 SMNVEV (reference sequence). V was cut by 6 bases and J by 1 base, with 9 bases left in between.

This clonotype was seen ten or more times. The chain carries TRBV7-8 and TRBJ2-7, with 10 bases fitting TRBD1. Germline V gives CDR1 SGHVS, CDR2 FQNEAQ. J lost 3 bases, V lost 5 bases, and 10 bases had no gene match. The CDR3 runs to 16 residues. The CDR3 loop reads CASSAAPGQGIYEQYF. Written as DNA, the CDR3 is TGTGCCAGCAGCGCCGCGCCGGGACAGGGGATCTACGAGCAGTACTTC. The full variable domain, in which reference TRBV7-8 and TRBJ2-7 provide the parts outside the CDR3, is GAGVSQSPRYKVAKRGQDVALRCDPISGHVSLFWYQQALGQGPEFLTYFQNEAQLDKSGLPSDRFFAERPEGSVSTLKIQRTQQEDSAVYLCASSAAPGQGIYEQYFGPGTRLTVT.

There are a few counts of this clonotype. This chain uses TRBV30 with TRBJ1-1; D is unclear. Trimming cost V 1 base and J 5 bases, with 2 bases left between them. The CDR3 has 10 residues. CDR1 is GTSNPN and CDR2 is SVGIG in the germline V gene (reference sequence). Here the CDR3 DNA reads TGTGCCTGGAGTGGAACTGAAGCTTTCTTT. Residues: CAWSGTEAFF.

This clonotype came up many times. The chain carries TRBV2 and TRBJ2-1, with 9 bases identical to TRBD2. Trimming removed 7 bases from V and 1 base from J; junction bases left unmatched: 17. Germline V lookup: CDR1 SNHLY, CDR2 FYNNEI. The CDR3 loop spans 19 amino acids. Here the CDR3 reads CASISPFRTSVPSYNEQFF. The CDR3 coding sequence is TGTGCCAGCATCTCTCCTTTCCGGACTAGCGTTCCGTCCTACAATGAGCAGTTCTTC. The full variable domain, in which reference TRBV2 and TRBJ2-1 provide the parts outside the CDR3, is EPEVTQTPSHQVTQMGQEVILRCVPISNHLYFYWYRQILGQKVEFLVSFYNNEISEKSEIFDDQFSVERPDGSNFTLKIRSTKLEDSAMYFCASISPFRTSVPSYNEQFFGPGTRLTVL.

This clonotype has at least ten counts. V is TRBV6-5 and J is TRBJ2-7; no reliable D call. Per the germline V gene, CDR1 is MNHEY and CDR2 is SVGAGI. This CDR3 comprises 14 residues. Trimming left V 2 bases short and J 4 bases short, with 12 bases between. CDR3 region: CASSYHRDMYEQYF. The DNA of the CDR3 is TGTGCCAGCAGTTACCATCGAGACATGTACGAGCAGTACTTC.

This clonotype appeared many times. This chain joins TRBV25-1 and TRBJ2-7; TRBD1 matches at 8 bases. J gave up 3 bases and V 5 bases, and 9 bases lay outside the gene matches. Germline V CDR1 and CDR2: MGHDK, SYGVNS. CDR3 length equals 15 residues. CDR3 bases: TGTGCCAGCAGTCACCCAGGACAGGGAGACTACGAGCAGTACTTC. Protein: CASSHPGQGDYEQYF.

This clonotype was detected many times. The chain has TRBV5-1 and TRBJ1-1; tentative D call: TRBD1 (6 bases). Germline V CDR1 and CDR2: SGHRS, YFSETQ. V gave up 2 bases and J gave up 0 bases, with 11 bases separating them. The CDR3 covers 15 residues. DNA of the CDR3: TGCGCCAGCAGCTTCGTGACAGGTTTGAACACTGAAGCTTTCTTT. Residues: CASSFVTGLNTEAFF.

This clonotype showed up many times. The chain combines TRBV24-1 with TRBJ2-3; 11 nucleotides agree with TRBD1. J was trimmed by 0 bases and V by 7 bases; bases with no gene match: 5. The CDR3 extends over 16 amino acids. Germline V gene sequence: CDR1 KGHDR, CDR2 SFDVKD. The CDR3 DNA sequence: TGTGCCACCAGCTACGGACAGGGGGCCAGCACAGATACGCAGTATTTT. Translating it yields CATSYGQGASTDTQYF.

This clonotype was seen repeatedly, ten times or more. The chain links TRBV5-6 to TRBJ2-3; 9 bases are shared with TRBD1. J gave up 1 base and V 2 bases, and 2 bases lay outside the gene matches. Germline CDR1 is SGHDT and CDR2 is YYEEEE. The CDR3 is 15 residues long. CDR3 sequence reads: CASSFWDRGTDTQYF. CDR3 DNA: TGTGCCAGCAGCTTCTGGGACAGGGGCACAGATACGCAGTATTTT. The variable domain in full, with the rest retrieved from reference TRBV5-6 and TRBJ2-3, is DAGVTQSPTHLIKTRGQQVTLRCSPKSGHDTVSWYQQALGQGPQFIFQYYEEEERQRGNFPDRFSGHQFPNYSSELNVNALLLGDSALYLCASSFWDRGTDTQYFGPGTRLTVL.

This clonotype was found many times. DNA for the CDR3: TGCAGTGAGAGAGGGCGTGGTAACTATGGCTACACCTTC. It is translated as CSERGRGNYGYTF. The genes are TRBV20-1 and TRBJ1-2, with no clear D. Trimming took off 7 bases at V and 1 base at J, with 13 bases between the two ends. The germline V gene encodes CDR1 DFQATT and CDR2 SNEGSKA (reference sequence). The CDR3 contains 13 residues.

The rearrangement joins TRBV5-1 to TRBJ2-3; TRBD1 aligns across 7 bases. V trimming: 4 bases; J trimming: 6 bases; junction bases outside the gene matches: 8. CDR1 is SGHRS, CDR2 YFSETQ, per germline. This CDR3 spans 14 amino acids. In DNA form, the CDR3 reads TGCGCCAGCAGCGTGACAGGGTTTGGTGATACGCAGTATTTT. Its translation is CASSVTGFGDTQYF.

This clonotype was seen ten or more times. This chain joins TRBV7-9 and TRBJ1-1; no reliable D call. V was pared by 5 bases and J by 0 bases, with 19 bases between. The germline gives CDR1 SEHNR, CDR2 FQNEAQ (reference sequence). The CDR3 extends over 17 amino acids. The DNA for the CDR3 is TGTGCCAGCAGCGCGCTCCGGGGTCCCCGGCTGAACACTGAAGCTTTCTTT. Residues: CASSALRGPRLNTEAFF.

This clonotype was recorded many times. The V and J genes are TRBV29-1 and TRBJ1-1; 8 nucleotides match TRBD1. The CDR3 runs to 14 residues. V was pared by 5 bases and J by 0 bases, with 5 bases of the junction left unmatched. The germline V gene has CDR1 SQVTM and CDR2 ANQGSEA. The CDR3, as DNA: TGCAGCGTTTCGACAGGGGTCATGAACACTGAAGCTTTCTTT. Its translation: CSVSTGVMNTEAFF.

The gene calls are TRBV11-2 and TRBJ2-2; D is possibly TRBD2 (6 bases). In germline, CDR1 is SGHAT, CDR2 FQNNGV. The CDR3 consists of 16 residues. Trimming pared 5 bases from V and 4 bases from J, leaving 17 bases between. CDR3 bases: TGTGCCAGCAGCCCGACCGGGCGGGGAGGCACCGGGGAGCTGTTTTTT. Translated: CASSPTGRGGTGELFF.

There are many counts of this clonotype. The chain couples TRBV6-1 to TRBJ2-2; 8 bases fit TRBD1. Germline V CDR1 and CDR2: MNHNS, SASEGT. The CDR3 loop spans 14 amino acids. V shed 8 bases and J 3 bases; nucleotides not matched to a gene: 5. The CDR3 bases are TGTGCCAGCCCCGACAGGGGTGACACCGGGGAGCTGTTTTTT. Translating it yields CASPDRGDTGELFF.

This clonotype appeared many times. This rearrangement joins TRBV20-1 to TRBJ1-6; no firm D call. V dropped 0 bases and J dropped 3 bases, with 12 bases sitting between them. The germline CDR1 and CDR2 sequences are DFQATT and SNEGSKA (reference sequence). The CDR3 is made up of 16 amino acids. Here the CDR3 reads CSARDPRLLYNSPLHF. The CDR3 DNA is TGCAGTGCTAGAGATCCCCGACTCCTCTATAATTCACCCCTCCACTTT.

In its sample, this clonotype was seen many times. The chain recombines TRBV16 with TRBJ1-1; D remains ambiguous. CDR3 length: 14 residues. The ends were cut back, 2 bases at V and 1 base at J, with 8 bases in the middle. Germline-derived CDR1 and CDR2 are KGHSY and FQNENV. CDR3 amino acids: CASSQSSRNTEAFF. CDR3 bases: TGTGCCAGCAGCCAAAGTTCCAGGAACACTGAAGCTTTCTTT.

This clonotype came up many times. This chain connects TRBV2 to TRBJ1-2; 7 bases align to TRBD1. This CDR3 has 14 amino acids. In germline, CDR1 is SNHLY, CDR2 FYNNEI. Trimming cost V 6 bases and J 4 bases; bases outside gene matches: 8. The CDR3 loop reads CASSPTGPGYGYTF. CDR3 coding DNA: TGTGCCAGCAGCCCGACAGGGCCGGGCTATGGCTACACCTTC. Complete variable domain (other parts from reference TRBV2 and TRBJ1-2): EPEVTQTPSHQVTQMGQEVILRCVPISNHLYFYWYRQILGQKVEFLVSFYNNEISEKSEIFDDQFSVERPDGSNFTLKIRSTKLEDSAMYFCASSPTGPGYGYTFGSGTRLTVV.

This clonotype was recorded once. The chain links TRBV5-4 to TRBJ2-2; perhaps D is TRBD1 or TRBD2 (5 bases each). Germline lookup yields CDR1 SGHNT and CDR2 YYREEE (reference sequence). The CDR3 totals 14 residues. V gave up 4 bases and J gave up 9 bases, with 16 bases separating them. CDR3 DNA sequence: TGTGCCAGCAGCCCGGGGCGATACAGCTGGGAGCTGTTTTTT. This gives the protein CASSPGRYSWELFF. The variable domain in full, with the rest retrieved from reference TRBV5-4 and TRBJ2-2, is ETGVTQSPTHLIKTRGQQVTLRCSSQSGHNTVSWYQQALGQGPQFIFQYYREEENGRGNFPPRFSGLQFPNYSSELNVNALELDDSALYLCASSPGRYSWELFFGEGSRLTVL.